These 20 T cell receptor beta chains originate from one sample sequenced in a study of blood T cell repertoires in COVID-19. Generated by immunoSEQ multiplex PCR, the TCRdb table keeps only in-frame clones and is missing some. This table has about 240,000 clones, around 81% appearing once. Sequencing was done on a sample of peripheral blood. Receptors originate from a man aged 30-40 years who had recovered from COVID-19.

The rearrangement links TRBV5-1 to TRBJ2-5; TRBD2 might be the D (5 bases). The germline V and J ends were trimmed by 0 bases and 0 bases, with 9 bases remaining between them. This CDR3 region has 15 residues. The germline V gene has CDR1 SGHRS and CDR2 YFSETQ. The DNA for the CDR3 is TGCGCCAGCAGCTTGGGCGGGTCCAACCAAGAGACCCAGTACTTC. As protein: CASSLGGSNQETQYF.

V is TRBV29-1 and J is TRBJ2-6; perhaps TRBD1 as D (7 bases). Trimming pared 1 base from V and 2 bases from J, leaving 12 bases between. The CDR3 is made up of 16 amino acids. Germline lookup yields CDR1 SQVTM and CDR2 ANQGSEA. The CDR3 bases are TGCAGCGTTGAAGGACAGGGAGGAACTGGGGCCAACGTCCTGACTTTC. It codes for CSVEGQGGTGANVLTF.

This chain joins TRBV25-1 and TRBJ2-2, with 8 nucleotides matching TRBD1. The CDR3 is 15 amino acids. The V and J ends lost 6 bases and 4 bases, in that order; junction bases with no gene match: 7. CDR1 and CDR2 from the germline V gene are MGHDK and SYGVNS. The CDR3 reads CASSWDRLGTGELFF. The CDR3 DNA reads as TGTGCCAGCAGCTGGGACAGGTTAGGCACCGGGGAGCTGTTTTTT. Combining the CDR3 with reference TRBV25-1 and TRBJ2-2 gives the whole variable domain EADIYQTPRYLVIGTGKKITLECSQTMGHDKMYWYQQDPGMELHLIHYSYGVNSTEKGDLSSESTVSRIRTEHFPLTLESARPSHTSQYLCASSWDRLGTGELFFGEGSRLTVL.

V and J are TRBV7-2 and TRBJ2-5; TRBD2 matches 10 bases. The J segment lost 5 bases and the V segment lost 5 bases, leaving 11 bases of the junction unmatched. This CDR3 region has 16 residues. Germline loops: CDR1 SGHTA, CDR2 FQGNSA. This CDR3 is CASSESGGASPETQYF. The DNA for the CDR3 is TGTGCCAGCAGCGAGAGCGGGGGGGCGAGTCCCGAGACCCAGTACTTC.

The rearrangement joins TRBV11-1 to TRBJ2-4; 7 positions agree with TRBD1. CDR1 is SGHAT and CDR2 is FQDESV in the germline V gene (reference sequence). The CDR3 covers 15 residues. J gave up 4 bases and V 5 bases, and 8 bases lay outside the gene matches. CDR3 sequence reads: CASSVNRGQKNIQYF. CDR3 DNA sequence: TGTGCCAGCAGCGTTAACAGGGGCCAGAAAAACATTCAGTACTTC. The variable domain in full, completed from reference TRBV11-1 and TRBJ2-4, reads EAEVAQSPRYKITEKSQAVAFWCDPISGHATLYWYRQILGQGPELLVQFQDESVVDDSQLPKDRFSAERLKGVDSTLKIQPAELGDSAMYLCASSVNRGQKNIQYFGAGTRLSVL.

CDR3 region: CASSGRGGGAFNEQFF. DNA for the CDR3: TGTGCCAGCAGTGGCCGCGGTGGCGGGGCATTCAATGAGCAGTTCTTC. V usage is TRBV6-1 and J usage is TRBJ2-1; D possibly corresponds to TRBD2 (6 bases). Germline V gene lookup returns CDR1 MNHNS and CDR2 SASEGT. This CDR3 is built from 16 residues. Trimming removed 4 bases at V and 6 bases at J, with 19 bases between.

V usage is TRBV7-2 and J usage is TRBJ2-3; D is possibly TRBD2 (5 bases). This CDR3 is built from 16 residues. V was trimmed by 6 bases and J by 0 bases, leaving 16 bases between them. The V gene's germline CDR1 is SGHTA and CDR2 FQGNSA. This CDR3 is CASRITARGSTDTQYF. Written as DNA, the CDR3 is TGTGCCAGCAGGATAACTGCCCGGGGTAGCACAGATACGCAGTATTTT.

The J gene is TRBJ2-2, the V gene TRBV5-4; the D is unclear. Trimming left V 4 bases short and J 3 bases short, with 4 bases between. The germline gives CDR1 SGHNT, CDR2 YYREEE (reference sequence). The CDR3 consists of 12 residues. This chain's CDR3 is CASSLDTGELFF. In nucleotides, the CDR3 is TGTGCCAGCAGCCTAGACACCGGGGAGCTGTTTTTT.

The chain joins TRBV5-5 to TRBJ2-3, with TRBD2 matching over 8 bases. V dropped 6 bases and J dropped 2; count of bases not matched to a gene: 8. Germline V gene data show CDR1 as SGHKS and CDR2 as YYEKEE (reference sequence). The CDR3 spans 15 residues. The CDR3 DNA reads TGTGCCAGCACCCCTCAGCGGGGGATCACAGATACGCAGTATTTT. Its protein is CASTPQRGITDTQYF.

The rearrangement uses TRBV6-5 and TRBJ1-5, with 7 bases lining up with TRBD1. The germline gives CDR1 MNHEY, CDR2 SVGAGI. V dropped 5 bases and J dropped 5; count of bases not matched to a gene: 6. This CDR3 spans 14 amino acids. CDR3 in amino acids: CASSPDREYQPQHF. DNA for the CDR3: TGTGCCAGCAGTCCCGACAGGGAATATCAGCCCCAGCATTTT.

The V call is TRBV27, the J call TRBJ1-5; possibly TRBD1 for D (5 bases). The length of the CDR3 is 16 residues. V lost 2 bases and J 2 bases, leaving 13 bases between the germline ends. Germline CDR1 is MNHEY and CDR2 is SMNVEV (reference sequence). The CDR3 sequence: CASSLQGVMGNQPQHF. The DNA of the CDR3 is TGTGCCAGCAGTTTACAGGGCGTTATGGGCAATCAGCCCCAGCATTTT.

This chain links TRBV20-1 with TRBJ2-1; 8 bases are shared with TRBD2. J gave up 8 bases and V 3 bases, and 9 bases lay outside the gene matches. Germline V gene lookup returns CDR1 DFQATT and CDR2 SNEGSKA (reference sequence). This CDR3 region has 14 residues. Here the CDR3 DNA reads TGCAGTGCTAGTGGTAGCGGGGCGTTAGATGAGCAGTTCTTC. Encoded protein: CSASGSGALDEQFF.

This clone has only one observation. The junction shows a germline mismatch at one end, possibly a read error. The gene calls are TRBV20-1 and TRBJ2-1, with TRBD1 matching over 9 bases. The CDR3 has 10 amino acids. Germline CDR1 and CDR2: DFQATT and SNEGSKA (reference sequence). CDR3: CSASADRGIF. The CDR3 DNA reads as TGCAGTGCTAGTGCGGACAGGGGAATCTTC.

The chain uses TRBV10-3 and TRBJ1-3; no definite D call. CDR1 ENHRY and CDR2 SYGVKD come from the germline V gene. V was clipped by 8 bases and J by 0 bases, with 8 bases between them. The CDR3 runs 13 residues. The CDR3 protein is CAIGLSSGNTIYF. The CDR3 DNA follows: TGTGCCATCGGGCTGAGCTCTGGAAACACCATATATTTT.

The chain has TRBV2 and TRBJ2-7; 11 bases agree with TRBD1. The length of the CDR3 is 14 residues. V dropped 6 bases and J dropped 7; count of bases not matched to a gene: 8. Germline assignment: CDR1 SNHLY and CDR2 FYNNEI. CDR3 residues: CASRPGQGGREQYF. In DNA, the CDR3 is TGTGCCAGCAGGCCGGGACAGGGGGGTCGGGAGCAGTACTTC.

This sequence joins TRBV11-2 and TRBJ1-2, with 7 bases fitting TRBD1. Per the germline V gene, CDR1 is SGHAT and CDR2 is FQNNGV. With V trimmed by 0 bases and J by 5 bases, 9 bases remained unmatched. This CDR3 spans 16 amino acids. In DNA form, the CDR3 reads TGTGCCAGCAGCTTAGATATCAATTTCAGGGGGTATGGCTACACCTTC. Protein product: CASSLDINFRGYGYTF.

This clone was seen repeatedly, ten times or more. CDR3 region: CASLTEVDGYTF. The CDR3 nucleotides read TGTGCCAGCCTGACCGAGGTGGATGGCTACACCTTC. The chain is built from TRBV28 and TRBJ1-2; D is uncertain. The CDR3 spans 12 residues. CDR1 and CDR2 (germline): MDHEN, SYDVKM. Trimming took off 8 bases at V and 6 bases at J, with 13 bases between the two ends.

V usage is TRBV11-2 and J usage is TRBJ2-6; D not certain. Trimming cost V 5 bases and J 2 bases, with 13 bases left between them. This CDR3 region has 16 residues. The germline V gene has CDR1 SGHAT and CDR2 FQNNGV. The DNA for the CDR3 is TGTGCCAGCAGCCCAGGTGGCCTCACTGGGGCCAACGTCCTGACTTTC. Protein product: CASSPGGLTGANVLTF.

This clone was counted a few times. J is TRBJ2-3 and V is TRBV1; the D call TRBD2 from the table was never checked on the DNA. TRBV1 is a known pseudogene. CDR3 length equals 13 residues. The CDR3 coding sequence is TGCACCAGCAGCCAAGATCGGCCTAGCACTCGGTATTTT. Its translation: CTSSQDRPSTRYF.

The rearrangement links TRBV29-1 to TRBJ1-1, with unresolved D. With 3 bases removed from V and 6 bases from J, the gap between germline ends came to 17 bases. In germline, CDR1 is SQVTM, CDR2 ANQGSEA. The CDR3 has 14 amino acids. CDR3 sequence: CSVEGSERSAEAFF. DNA for the CDR3: TGCAGCGTTGAGGGGAGTGAGCGGTCGGCTGAAGCTTTCTTT.